These T cell receptor beta chains were read from a single sample in a study of blood T cell repertoires in COVID-19. Produced via immunoSEQ multiplex PCR; TCRdb's table is partial and in-frame only. The table lists 150,000 to 200,000 clones, around 86% of them singletons. The sequencing input was peripheral blood. The receptors were gathered from a man aged 35 to 55 with active or convalescent COVID-19. Both conserved end residues are part of each CDR3. D genes are given only for firm matches.

j_call v_call d_call cdr3_aa
TRBJ2-2 TRBV19 NA CASSTSTGGTGELFF
TRBJ1-4 TRBV14 NA CASSQEEGVNEKLFF
TRBJ2-7 TRBV3-1/TRBV3-2 TRBD2 CASSQGTSGGFEQYF
TRBJ1-2 TRBV6-1 NA CASSEGGVPDYGYTF
TRBJ1-5 TRBV6-6 NA CASSPRGVNSNQPQHF
TRBJ1-5 TRBV25-1 NA CASSAWGGLGPQHF
TRBJ2-2 TRBV6-4 TRBD1 CASSADRVNGELFF
TRBJ2-2 TRBV3-1/TRBV3-2 TRBD2 CASSRSGTSGGAGTGELFF
TRBJ2-7 TRBV5-6 NA CASRPSSVSYEQYF
TRBJ1-2 TRBV27 TRBD1 CASSLGTGAYGYTF
TRBJ1-6 TRBV27 NA CATSRGSDNSPLHF
TRBJ2-1 TRBV6-4 TRBD2 CASTERGGNEQFF
TRBJ1-5 TRBV5-6 NA CASTSRTAQPQYSNQPQHF
TRBJ2-5 TRBV6-2/TRBV6-3 TRBD2 CASSYSNGGGETQYF
TRBJ2-1 TRBV2 TRBD1 CASSELSRGHQFF
TRBJ1-3 TRBV5-4 NA CASSLDTSSGNTIYF
TRBJ1-4 TRBV9 NA CASSVAPGHPNEKLFF
TRBJ2-3 TRBV6-2/TRBV6-3 NA CASSSPVLTDTQYF
TRBJ2-3 TRBV7-2 NA CASSLTDTQYF
TRBJ1-1 TRBV11-3 NA CASSLSGRGGAEAFF
TRBJ2-2 TRBV10-3 TRBD2 CATSPLAGDTGELFF
TRBJ2-1 TRBV10-2 TRBD1 CASSETGREQFF
TRBJ1-4 TRBV4-1 NA CASSSDRKRFF
TRBJ1-4 TRBV6-5 NA CASRGPEKLFF
TRBJ2-7 TRBV7-2 TRBD2 CATGLAGAISSYEQYF
TRBJ2-7 TRBV7-9 NA CASSSAYPWTDSSYEQYF
TRBJ2-5 TRBV11-3 NA CASSLVERETQYF
TRBJ1-2 TRBV2 NA CASSESGYTF
TRBJ2-5 TRBV18 NA CASSPSGERGLAQYF
TRBJ1-2 TRBV6-5 TRBD1 CASSDSTGAWYGYTF
TRBJ2-5 TRBV7-6 NA CASSLAAETQYF
TRBJ2-3 TRBV7-9 TRBD2 CASSFLGLAIPDTQYF
TRBJ2-3 TRBV7-3 TRBD2 CASSLNAGGPSDTQYF
TRBJ2-7 TRBV4-2 TRBD2 CASSPGLAGGGFSYEQYF
TRBJ1-6 TRBV5-6 NA CASSLSTGYNSPLHF
TRBJ2-7 TRBV11-2 TRBD2 CASSQGLAGYEQYF
TRBJ2-2 TRBV2 NA CASSEERAALGTGELFF
TRBJ1-2 TRBV23-1 NA CASSQSRGRANYGYTF
TRBJ2-2 TRBV7-9 NA CASSFGGTGELFF
TRBJ2-5 TRBV5-1 TRBD1 CASSPSTGEGTQYF
TRBJ2-2 TRBV15 TRBD2 CATSRVETSAGGNTGELFF
TRBJ2-7 TRBV28 NA CASSTRVVAEGYEQYF
TRBJ1-3 TRBV9 NA CASSVAGSADDSGNTIYF
TRBJ2-6 TRBV4-1 TRBD1 CASSRDRVMGANVLTF
TRBJ2-7 TRBV19 NA CASGQGMYEQYF
TRBJ1-2 TRBV5-6 NA CASSPDSNYGYTF
TRBJ1-1 TRBV2 NA CASSGGTEAFF
TRBJ2-7 TRBV21-1 NA CASRGPLSRYEQYF
TRBJ2-1 TRBV7-8 NA CASSLARPFLRTPLYNEQFF
TRBJ2-5 TRBV28 TRBD2 CASRIFGGGTGTQYF
TRBJ1-6 TRBV7-2 NA CASRGSVLNSPLHF
TRBJ2-7 TRBV4-3 TRBD1 CASSQDWDRGYEQYF
TRBJ2-2 TRBV12-3/TRBV12-4 NA CASSLQRTGELFF
TRBJ1-5 TRBV5-4 NA CASSLAGSNQPQHF
TRBJ2-1 TRBV6-1 NA CASSEWRSSYNEQFF
TRBJ1-3 TRBV3-1/TRBV3-2 NA CASSLGSRGNTIYF
TRBJ1-4 TRBV30 NA CAWNYRENEKLFF
TRBJ2-5 TRBV2 TRBD1 CASSEGQGGTQYF
TRBJ2-1 TRBV10-1 TRBD2 CASSGTSPYNEQFF
TRBJ2-5 TRBV7-9 NA CASSLVARETQYF